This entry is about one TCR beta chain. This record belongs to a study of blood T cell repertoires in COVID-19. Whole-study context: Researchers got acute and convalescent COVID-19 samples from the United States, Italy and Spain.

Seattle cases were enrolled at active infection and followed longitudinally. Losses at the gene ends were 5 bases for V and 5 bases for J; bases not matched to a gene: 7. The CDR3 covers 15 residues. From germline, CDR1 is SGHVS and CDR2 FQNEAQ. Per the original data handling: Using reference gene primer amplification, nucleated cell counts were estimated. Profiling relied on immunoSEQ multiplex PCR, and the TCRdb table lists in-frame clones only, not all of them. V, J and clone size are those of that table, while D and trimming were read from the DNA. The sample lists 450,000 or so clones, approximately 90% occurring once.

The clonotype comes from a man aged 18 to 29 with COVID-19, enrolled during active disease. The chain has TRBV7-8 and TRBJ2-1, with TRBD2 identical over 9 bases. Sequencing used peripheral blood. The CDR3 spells CASSILAGPHNEQFF. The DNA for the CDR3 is TGTGCCAGCAGCATTCTAGCGGGACCTCACAATGAGCAGTTCTTC.